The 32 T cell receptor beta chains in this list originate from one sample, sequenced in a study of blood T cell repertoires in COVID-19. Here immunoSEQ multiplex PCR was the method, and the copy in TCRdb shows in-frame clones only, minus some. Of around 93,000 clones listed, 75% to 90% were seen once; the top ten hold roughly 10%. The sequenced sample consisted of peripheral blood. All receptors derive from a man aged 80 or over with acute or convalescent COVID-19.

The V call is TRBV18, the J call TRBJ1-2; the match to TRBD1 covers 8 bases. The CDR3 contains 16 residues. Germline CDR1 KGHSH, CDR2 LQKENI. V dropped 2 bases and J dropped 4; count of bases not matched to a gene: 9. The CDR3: CASSPAGQGAGYGYTF. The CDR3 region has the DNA TGTGCCAGCTCACCAGCGGGGCAGGGGGCTGGCTATGGCTACACCTTC. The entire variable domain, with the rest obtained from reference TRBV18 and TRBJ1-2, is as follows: NAGVMQNPRHLVRRRGQEARLRCSPMKGHSHVYWYRQLPEEGLKFMVYLQKENIIDESGMPKERFSAEFPKEGPSILRIQQVVRGDSAAYFCASSPAGQGAGYGYTFGSGTRLTVV.

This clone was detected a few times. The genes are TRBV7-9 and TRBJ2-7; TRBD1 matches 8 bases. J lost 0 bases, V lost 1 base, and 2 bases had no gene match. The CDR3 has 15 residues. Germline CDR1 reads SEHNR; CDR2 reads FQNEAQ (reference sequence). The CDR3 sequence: CASSLGDRSSYEQYF. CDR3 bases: TGTGCCAGCAGCTTAGGGGACAGGAGCTCCTACGAGCAGTACTTC.

CDR3 sequence reads: CASSLAGGRGDTQYF. The CDR3 nucleotides read TGTGCCAGCAGCTTAGCAGGGGGCCGTGGAGATACGCAGTATTTT. The chain links TRBV7-2 to TRBJ2-3; 7 positions match TRBD1. There are 15 residues in the CDR3. V gave up 0 bases and J gave up 5 bases; unmatched junction bases: 5. Germline V gene lookup returns CDR1 SGHTA and CDR2 FQGNSA.

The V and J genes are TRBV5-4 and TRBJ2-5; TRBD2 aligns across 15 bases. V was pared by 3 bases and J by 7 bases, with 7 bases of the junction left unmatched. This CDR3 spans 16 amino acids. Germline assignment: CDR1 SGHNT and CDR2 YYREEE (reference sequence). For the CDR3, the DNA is TGTGCCAGCAGCTCCCGAACGGGACTAGCGGGGGGGACCCAGTACTTC. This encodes CASSSRTGLAGGTQYF.

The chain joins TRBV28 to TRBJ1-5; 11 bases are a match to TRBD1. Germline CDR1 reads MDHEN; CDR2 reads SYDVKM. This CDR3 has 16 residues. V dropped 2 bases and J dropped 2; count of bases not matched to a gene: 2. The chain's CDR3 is CASSLGTGGGNQPQHF. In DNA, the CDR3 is TGTGCCAGCAGTTTAGGGACAGGGGGTGGCAATCAGCCCCAGCATTTT. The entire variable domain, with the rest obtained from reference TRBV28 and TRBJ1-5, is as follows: DVKVTQSSRYLVKRTGEKVFLECVQDMDHENMFWYRQDPGLGLRLIYFSYDVKMKEKGDIPEGYSVSREKKERFSLILESASTNQTSMYLCASSLGTGGGNQPQHFGDGTRLSIL.

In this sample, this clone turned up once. For the CDR3, the DNA is TGTGCCAGCAGGTTCTCCTCCGGGACAGATAATTCACCCCTCCACTTT. It encodes CASRFSSGTDNSPLHF. The gene calls are TRBV7-2 and TRBJ1-6; 7 nucleotides line up with TRBD1. The CDR3 has 16 residues. After removal of 6 bases from V and 5 bases from J, the junction contained 10 bases not matched to a gene. Germline V gene data show CDR1 as SGHTA and CDR2 as FQGNSA.

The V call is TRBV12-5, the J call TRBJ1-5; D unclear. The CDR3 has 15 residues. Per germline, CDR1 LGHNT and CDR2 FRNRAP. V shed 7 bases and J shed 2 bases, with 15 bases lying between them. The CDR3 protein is CASAGGDGGNQPQHF. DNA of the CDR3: TGTGCTAGTGCCGGAGGTGATGGGGGCAATCAGCCCCAGCATTTT. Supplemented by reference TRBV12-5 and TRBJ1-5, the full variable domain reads DARVTQTPRHKVTEMGQEVTMRCQPILGHNTVFWYRQTMMQGLELLAYFRNRAPLDDSGMPKDRFSAEMPDATLATLKIQPSEPRDSAVYFCASAGGDGGNQPQHFGDGTRLSIL.

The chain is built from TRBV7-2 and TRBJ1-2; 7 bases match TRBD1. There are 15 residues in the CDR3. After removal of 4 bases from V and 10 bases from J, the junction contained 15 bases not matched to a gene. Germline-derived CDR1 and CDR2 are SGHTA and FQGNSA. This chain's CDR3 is CASSSDRAAALTYTF. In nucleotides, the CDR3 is TGTGCCAGCAGCTCCGACAGGGCCGCCGCTTTAACCTACACCTTC.

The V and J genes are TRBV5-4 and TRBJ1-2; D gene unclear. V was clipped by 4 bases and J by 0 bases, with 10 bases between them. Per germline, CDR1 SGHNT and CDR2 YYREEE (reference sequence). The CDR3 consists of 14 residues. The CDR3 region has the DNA TGTGCCAGCAGCCCCCTAGGAGCTAACTATGGCTACACCTTC. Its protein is CASSPLGANYGYTF.

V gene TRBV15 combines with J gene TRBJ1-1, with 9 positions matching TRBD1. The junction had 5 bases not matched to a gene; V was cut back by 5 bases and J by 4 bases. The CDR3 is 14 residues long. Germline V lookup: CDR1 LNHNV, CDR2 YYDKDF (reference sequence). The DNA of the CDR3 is TGTGCCACCAGCCGGGACAGGGTAGCCACTGAAGCTTTCTTT. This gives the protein CATSRDRVATEAFF. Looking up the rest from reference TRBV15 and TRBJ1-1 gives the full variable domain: DAMVIQNPRYQVTQFGKPVTLSCSQTLNHNVMYWYQQKSSQAPKLLFHYYDKDFNNEADTPDNFQSRRPNTSFCFLDIRSPGLGDTAMYLCATSRDRVATEAFFGQGTRLTVV.

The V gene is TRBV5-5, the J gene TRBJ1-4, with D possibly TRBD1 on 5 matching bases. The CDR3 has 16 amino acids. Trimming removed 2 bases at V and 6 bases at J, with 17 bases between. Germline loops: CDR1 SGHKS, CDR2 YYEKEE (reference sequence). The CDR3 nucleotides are TGTGCCAGCAGCTTATCGACGGGGGGTATATATGAAAAACTGTTTTTT. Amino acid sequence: CASSLSTGGIYEKLFF.

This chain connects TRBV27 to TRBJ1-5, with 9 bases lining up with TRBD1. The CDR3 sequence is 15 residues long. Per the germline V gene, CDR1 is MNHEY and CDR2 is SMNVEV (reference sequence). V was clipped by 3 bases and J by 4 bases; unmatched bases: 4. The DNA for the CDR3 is TGTGCCAGCAGTTTGGTAGACAGGGGGAATCAGCCCCAGCATTTT. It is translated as CASSLVDRGNQPQHF.

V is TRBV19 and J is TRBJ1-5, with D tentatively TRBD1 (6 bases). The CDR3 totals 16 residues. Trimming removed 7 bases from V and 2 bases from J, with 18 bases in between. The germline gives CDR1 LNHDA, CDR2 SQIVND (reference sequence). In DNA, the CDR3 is TGTGCCAGTACAGGGGAGGGGTCGGATCGCAATCAGCCCCAGCATTTT. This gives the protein CASTGEGSDRNQPQHF.

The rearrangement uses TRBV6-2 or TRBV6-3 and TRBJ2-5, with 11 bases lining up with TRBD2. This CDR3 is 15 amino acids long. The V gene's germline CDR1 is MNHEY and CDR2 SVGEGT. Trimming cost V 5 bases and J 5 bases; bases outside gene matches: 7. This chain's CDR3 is CASSVTSGSWETQYF. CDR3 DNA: TGTGCCAGCAGTGTAACTAGCGGGAGTTGGGAGACCCAGTACTTC.

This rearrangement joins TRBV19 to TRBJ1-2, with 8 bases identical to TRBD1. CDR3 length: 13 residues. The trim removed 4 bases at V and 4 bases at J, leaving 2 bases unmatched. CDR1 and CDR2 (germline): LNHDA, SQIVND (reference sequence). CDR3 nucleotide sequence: TGTGCCAGTAGTAATCAGGGGGCCTATGGCTACACCTTC. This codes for CASSNQGAYGYTF.

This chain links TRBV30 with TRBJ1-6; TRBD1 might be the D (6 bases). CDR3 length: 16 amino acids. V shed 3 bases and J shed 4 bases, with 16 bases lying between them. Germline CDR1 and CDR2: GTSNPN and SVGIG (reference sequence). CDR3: CAWSSLGGLYNSPLHF. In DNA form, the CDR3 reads TGTGCCTGGAGCTCGCTAGGGGGATTATATAATTCACCCCTCCACTTT.

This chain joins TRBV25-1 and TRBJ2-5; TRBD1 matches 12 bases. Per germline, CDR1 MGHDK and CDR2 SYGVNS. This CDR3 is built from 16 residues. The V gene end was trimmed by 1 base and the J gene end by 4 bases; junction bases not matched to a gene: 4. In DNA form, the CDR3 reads TGTGCCAGCAGTGAATTCGGGACAGGGGGCACAGAGACCCAGTACTTC. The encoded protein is CASSEFGTGGTETQYF.

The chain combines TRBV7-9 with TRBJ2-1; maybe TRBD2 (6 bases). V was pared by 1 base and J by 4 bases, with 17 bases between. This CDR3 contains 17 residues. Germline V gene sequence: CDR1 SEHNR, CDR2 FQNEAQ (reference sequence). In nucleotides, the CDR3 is TGTGCCAGCAGCTTAGTCCGGTGGGACTTAGATTACAATGAGCAGTTCTTC. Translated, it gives CASSLVRWDLDYNEQFF.

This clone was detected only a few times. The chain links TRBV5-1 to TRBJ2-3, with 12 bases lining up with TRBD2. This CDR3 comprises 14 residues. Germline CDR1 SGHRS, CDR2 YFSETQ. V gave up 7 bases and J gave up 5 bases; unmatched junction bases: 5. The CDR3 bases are TGCGCCAGCCTAGCGGGAGGGCCTGAAGATACGCAGTATTTT. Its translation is CASLAGGPEDTQYF.

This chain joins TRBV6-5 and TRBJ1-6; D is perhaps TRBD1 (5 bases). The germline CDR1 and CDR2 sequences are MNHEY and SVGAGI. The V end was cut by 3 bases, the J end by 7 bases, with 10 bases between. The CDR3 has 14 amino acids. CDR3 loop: CASSYGTGNSPLHF. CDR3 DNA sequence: TGTGCCAGCAGTTATGGGACTGGAAATTCACCCCTCCACTTT.

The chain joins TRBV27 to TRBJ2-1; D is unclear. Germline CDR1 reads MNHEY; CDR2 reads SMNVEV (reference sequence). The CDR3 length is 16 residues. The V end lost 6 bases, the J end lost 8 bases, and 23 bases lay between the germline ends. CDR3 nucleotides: TGTGCCAGCAGACCAACCGCCCGGGTGAGTGGCTATGAGCAGTTCTTC. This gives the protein CASRPTARVSGYEQFF.

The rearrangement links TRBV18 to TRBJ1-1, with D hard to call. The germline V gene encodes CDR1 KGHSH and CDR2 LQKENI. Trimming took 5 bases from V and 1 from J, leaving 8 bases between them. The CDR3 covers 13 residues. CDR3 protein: CASSFTENTEAFF. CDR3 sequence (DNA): TGTGCCAGCTCATTTACAGAGAACACTGAAGCTTTCTTT.

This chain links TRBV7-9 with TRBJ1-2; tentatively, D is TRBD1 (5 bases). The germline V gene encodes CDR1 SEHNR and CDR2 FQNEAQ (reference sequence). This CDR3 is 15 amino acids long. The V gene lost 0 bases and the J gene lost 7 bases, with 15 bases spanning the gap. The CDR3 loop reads CASSLALQGGFGYTF. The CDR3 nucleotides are TGTGCCAGCAGCTTAGCGTTGCAGGGAGGTTTTGGCTACACCTTC.

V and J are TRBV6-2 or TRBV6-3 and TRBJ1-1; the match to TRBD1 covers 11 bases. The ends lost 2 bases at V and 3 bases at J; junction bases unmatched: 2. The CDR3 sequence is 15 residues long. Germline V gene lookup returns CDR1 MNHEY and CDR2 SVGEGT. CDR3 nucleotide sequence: TGTGCCAGCAGTTACAGGACAGGGGGCCACACTGAAGCTTTCTTT. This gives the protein CASSYRTGGHTEAFF.

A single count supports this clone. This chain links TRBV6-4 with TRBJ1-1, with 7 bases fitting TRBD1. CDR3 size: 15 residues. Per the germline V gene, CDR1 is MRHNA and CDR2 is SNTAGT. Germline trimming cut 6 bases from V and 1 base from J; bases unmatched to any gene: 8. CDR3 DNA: TGTGCCAGCAGCCCGGACAGGTTGCCGAACACTGAAGCTTTCTTT. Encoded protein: CASSPDRLPNTEAFF.

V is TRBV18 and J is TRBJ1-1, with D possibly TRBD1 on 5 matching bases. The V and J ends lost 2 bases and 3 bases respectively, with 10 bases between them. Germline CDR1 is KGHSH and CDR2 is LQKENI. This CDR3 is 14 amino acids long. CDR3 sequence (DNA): TGTGCCAGCTCACCAAACGGGGGTGACACTGAAGCTTTCTTT. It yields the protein CASSPNGGDTEAFF.

Written as DNA, the CDR3 is TGTGCCATCAGTCGGGGACAGGAAGGATCACCCCTCCACTTT. Translated: CAISRGQEGSPLHF. The rearrangement joins TRBV10-3 to TRBJ1-6; 8 nucleotides agree with TRBD1. This CDR3 is built from 14 residues. CDR1 and CDR2 (germline): ENHRY, SYGVKD. J lost 10 bases, V lost 5 bases, and 7 bases had no gene match.

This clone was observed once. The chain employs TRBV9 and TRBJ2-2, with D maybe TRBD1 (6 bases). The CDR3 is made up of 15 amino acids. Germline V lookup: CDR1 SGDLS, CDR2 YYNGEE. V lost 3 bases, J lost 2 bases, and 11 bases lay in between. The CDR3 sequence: CASSAWTENTGELFF. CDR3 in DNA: TGTGCCAGCAGCGCCTGGACAGAAAACACCGGGGAGCTGTTTTTT.

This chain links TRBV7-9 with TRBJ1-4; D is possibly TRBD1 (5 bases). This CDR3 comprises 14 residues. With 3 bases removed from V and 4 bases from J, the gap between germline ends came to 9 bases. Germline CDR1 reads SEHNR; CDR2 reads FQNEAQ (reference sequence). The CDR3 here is CASSFVTVNEKLFF. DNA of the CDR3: TGTGCCAGCAGCTTCGTGACAGTTAATGAAAAACTGTTTTTT.

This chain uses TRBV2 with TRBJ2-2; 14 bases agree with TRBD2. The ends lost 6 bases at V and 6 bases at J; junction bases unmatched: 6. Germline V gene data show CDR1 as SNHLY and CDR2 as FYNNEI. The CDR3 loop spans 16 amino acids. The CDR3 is CASRPTSGRAAGELFF. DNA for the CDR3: TGTGCCAGCAGGCCGACTAGCGGGAGGGCTGCCGGGGAGCTGTTTTTT.

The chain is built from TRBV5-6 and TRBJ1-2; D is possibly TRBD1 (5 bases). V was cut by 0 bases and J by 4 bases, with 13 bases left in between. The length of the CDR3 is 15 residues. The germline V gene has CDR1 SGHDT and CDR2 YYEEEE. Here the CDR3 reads CASSLVGRASYGYTF. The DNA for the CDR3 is TGTGCCAGCAGCTTGGTGGGCAGGGCAAGCTATGGCTACACCTTC.

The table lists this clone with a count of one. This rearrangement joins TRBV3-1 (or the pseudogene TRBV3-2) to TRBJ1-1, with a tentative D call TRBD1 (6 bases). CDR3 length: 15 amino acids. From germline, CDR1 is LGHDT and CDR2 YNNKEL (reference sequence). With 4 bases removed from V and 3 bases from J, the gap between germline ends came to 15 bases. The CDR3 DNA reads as TGTGCCAGCAGCCCGCCAGGGGCGTCGGACACTGAAGCTTTCTTT. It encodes CASSPPGASDTEAFF.